Sequencing of this T cell receptor beta chain was carried out in a study of blood T cell repertoires in COVID-19. Turning to the study itself: The United States, Italy and Spain were the sources of the acute and convalescent COVID-19 samples. From T cells, B-cell-depleted T cells, or PBMCs came the material, which was cDNA or gDNA.

Original methodology: From reference gene primer amplification, estimates of nucleated cell counts were derived. The data were produced by immunoSEQ multiplex PCR, yet TCRdb's version contains in-frame clones alone and is incomplete. D and trimming were read from the DNA, whereas the V and J calls and clone size are those reported in that table. In the table there are some 12,000 clones, roughly 91% of which are singletons. V dropped 6 bases and J dropped 6 bases, with 15 bases sitting between them. Germline CDR1 is SQVTM and CDR2 is ANQGSEA. The CDR3 extends over 13 amino acids. This sequence joins TRBV29-1 and TRBJ1-5; the D gene is possibly TRBD1 (6 bases). The source is a woman in her 70s with active COVID-19. The sample was peripheral blood. The CDR3 loop reads CSVGTGLGQPQHF. The CDR3 nucleotides read TGCAGCGTCGGTACAGGGTTGGGTCAGCCCCAGCATTTT.